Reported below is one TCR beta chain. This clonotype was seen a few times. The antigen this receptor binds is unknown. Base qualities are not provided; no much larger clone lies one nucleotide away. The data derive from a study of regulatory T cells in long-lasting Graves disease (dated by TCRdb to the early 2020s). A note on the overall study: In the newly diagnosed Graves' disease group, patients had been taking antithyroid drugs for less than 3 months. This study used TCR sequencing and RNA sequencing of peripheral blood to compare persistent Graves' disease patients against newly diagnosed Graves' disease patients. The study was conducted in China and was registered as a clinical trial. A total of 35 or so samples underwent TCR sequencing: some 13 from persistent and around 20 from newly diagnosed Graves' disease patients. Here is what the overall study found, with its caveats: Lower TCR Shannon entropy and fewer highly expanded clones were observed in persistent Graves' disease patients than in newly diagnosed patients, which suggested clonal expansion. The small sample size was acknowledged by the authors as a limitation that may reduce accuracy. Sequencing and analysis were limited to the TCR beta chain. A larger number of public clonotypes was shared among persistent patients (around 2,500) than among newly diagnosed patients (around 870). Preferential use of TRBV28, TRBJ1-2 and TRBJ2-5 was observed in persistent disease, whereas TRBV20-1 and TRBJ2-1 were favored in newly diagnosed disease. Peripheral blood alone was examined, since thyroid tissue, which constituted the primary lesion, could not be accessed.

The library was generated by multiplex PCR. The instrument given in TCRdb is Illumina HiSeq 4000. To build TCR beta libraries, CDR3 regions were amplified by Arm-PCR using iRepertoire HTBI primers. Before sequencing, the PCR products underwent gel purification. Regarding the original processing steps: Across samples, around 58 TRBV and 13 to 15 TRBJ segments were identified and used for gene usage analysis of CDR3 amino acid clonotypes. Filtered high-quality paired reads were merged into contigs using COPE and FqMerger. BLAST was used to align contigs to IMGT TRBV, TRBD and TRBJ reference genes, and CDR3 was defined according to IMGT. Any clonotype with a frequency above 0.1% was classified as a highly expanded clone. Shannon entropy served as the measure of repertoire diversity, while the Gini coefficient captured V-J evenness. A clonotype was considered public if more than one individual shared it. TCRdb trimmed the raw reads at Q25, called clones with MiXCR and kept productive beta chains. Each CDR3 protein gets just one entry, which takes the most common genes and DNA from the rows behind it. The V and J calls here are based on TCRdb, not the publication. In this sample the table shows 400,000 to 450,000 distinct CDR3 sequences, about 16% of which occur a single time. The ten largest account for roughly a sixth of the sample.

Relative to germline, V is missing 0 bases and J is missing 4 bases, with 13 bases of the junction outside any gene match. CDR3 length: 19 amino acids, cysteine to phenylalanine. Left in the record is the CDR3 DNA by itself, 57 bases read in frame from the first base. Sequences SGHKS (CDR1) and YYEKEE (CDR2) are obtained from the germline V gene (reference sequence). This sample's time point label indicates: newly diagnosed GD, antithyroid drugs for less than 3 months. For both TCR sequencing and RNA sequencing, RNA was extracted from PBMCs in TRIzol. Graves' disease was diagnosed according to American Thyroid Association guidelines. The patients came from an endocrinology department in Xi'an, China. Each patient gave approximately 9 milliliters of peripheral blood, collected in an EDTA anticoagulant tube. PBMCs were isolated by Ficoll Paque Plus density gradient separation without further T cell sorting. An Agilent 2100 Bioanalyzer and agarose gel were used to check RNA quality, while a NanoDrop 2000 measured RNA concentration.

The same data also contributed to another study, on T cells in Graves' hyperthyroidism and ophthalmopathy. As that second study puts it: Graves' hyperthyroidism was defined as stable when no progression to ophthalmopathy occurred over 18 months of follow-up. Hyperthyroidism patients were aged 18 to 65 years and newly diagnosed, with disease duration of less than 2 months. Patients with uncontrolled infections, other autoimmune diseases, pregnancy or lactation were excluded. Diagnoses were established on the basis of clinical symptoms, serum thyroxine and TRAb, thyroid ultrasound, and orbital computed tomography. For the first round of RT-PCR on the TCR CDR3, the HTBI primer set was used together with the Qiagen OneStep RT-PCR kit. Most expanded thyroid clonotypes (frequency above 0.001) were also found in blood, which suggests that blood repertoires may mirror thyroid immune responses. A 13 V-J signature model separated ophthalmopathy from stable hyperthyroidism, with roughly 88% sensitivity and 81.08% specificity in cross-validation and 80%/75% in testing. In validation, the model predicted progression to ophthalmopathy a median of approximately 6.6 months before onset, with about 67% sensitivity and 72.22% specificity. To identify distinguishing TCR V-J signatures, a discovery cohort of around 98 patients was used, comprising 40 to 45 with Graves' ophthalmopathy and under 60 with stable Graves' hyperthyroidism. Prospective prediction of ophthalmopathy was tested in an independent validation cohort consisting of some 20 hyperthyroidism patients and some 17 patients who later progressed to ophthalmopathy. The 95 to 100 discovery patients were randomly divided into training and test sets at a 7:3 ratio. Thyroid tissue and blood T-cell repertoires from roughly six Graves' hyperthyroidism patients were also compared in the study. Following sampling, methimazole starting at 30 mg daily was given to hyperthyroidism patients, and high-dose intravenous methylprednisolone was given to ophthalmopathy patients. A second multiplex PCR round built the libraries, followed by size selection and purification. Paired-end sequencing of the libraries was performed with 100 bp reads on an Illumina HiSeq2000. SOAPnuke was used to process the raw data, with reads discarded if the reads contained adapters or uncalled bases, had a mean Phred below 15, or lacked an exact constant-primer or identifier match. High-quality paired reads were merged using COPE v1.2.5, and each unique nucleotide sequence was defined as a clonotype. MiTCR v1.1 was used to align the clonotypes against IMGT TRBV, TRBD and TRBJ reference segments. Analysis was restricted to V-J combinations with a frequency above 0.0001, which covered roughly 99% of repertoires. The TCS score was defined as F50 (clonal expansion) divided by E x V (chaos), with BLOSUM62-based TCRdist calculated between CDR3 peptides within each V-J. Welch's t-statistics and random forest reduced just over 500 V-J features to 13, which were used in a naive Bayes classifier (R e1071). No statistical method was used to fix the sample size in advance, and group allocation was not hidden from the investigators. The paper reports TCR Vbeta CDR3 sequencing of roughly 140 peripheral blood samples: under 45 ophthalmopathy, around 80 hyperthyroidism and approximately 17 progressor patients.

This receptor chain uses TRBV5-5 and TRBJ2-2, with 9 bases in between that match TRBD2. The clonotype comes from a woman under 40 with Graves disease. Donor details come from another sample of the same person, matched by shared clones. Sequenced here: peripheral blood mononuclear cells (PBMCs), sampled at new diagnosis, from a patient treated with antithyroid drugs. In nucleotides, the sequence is TGTGCCAGCAGCTTGGGATGGGCTAGCGGGAAGTCGAGCACCGGGGAGCTGTTTTTT. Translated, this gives CASSLGWASGKSSTGELFF.